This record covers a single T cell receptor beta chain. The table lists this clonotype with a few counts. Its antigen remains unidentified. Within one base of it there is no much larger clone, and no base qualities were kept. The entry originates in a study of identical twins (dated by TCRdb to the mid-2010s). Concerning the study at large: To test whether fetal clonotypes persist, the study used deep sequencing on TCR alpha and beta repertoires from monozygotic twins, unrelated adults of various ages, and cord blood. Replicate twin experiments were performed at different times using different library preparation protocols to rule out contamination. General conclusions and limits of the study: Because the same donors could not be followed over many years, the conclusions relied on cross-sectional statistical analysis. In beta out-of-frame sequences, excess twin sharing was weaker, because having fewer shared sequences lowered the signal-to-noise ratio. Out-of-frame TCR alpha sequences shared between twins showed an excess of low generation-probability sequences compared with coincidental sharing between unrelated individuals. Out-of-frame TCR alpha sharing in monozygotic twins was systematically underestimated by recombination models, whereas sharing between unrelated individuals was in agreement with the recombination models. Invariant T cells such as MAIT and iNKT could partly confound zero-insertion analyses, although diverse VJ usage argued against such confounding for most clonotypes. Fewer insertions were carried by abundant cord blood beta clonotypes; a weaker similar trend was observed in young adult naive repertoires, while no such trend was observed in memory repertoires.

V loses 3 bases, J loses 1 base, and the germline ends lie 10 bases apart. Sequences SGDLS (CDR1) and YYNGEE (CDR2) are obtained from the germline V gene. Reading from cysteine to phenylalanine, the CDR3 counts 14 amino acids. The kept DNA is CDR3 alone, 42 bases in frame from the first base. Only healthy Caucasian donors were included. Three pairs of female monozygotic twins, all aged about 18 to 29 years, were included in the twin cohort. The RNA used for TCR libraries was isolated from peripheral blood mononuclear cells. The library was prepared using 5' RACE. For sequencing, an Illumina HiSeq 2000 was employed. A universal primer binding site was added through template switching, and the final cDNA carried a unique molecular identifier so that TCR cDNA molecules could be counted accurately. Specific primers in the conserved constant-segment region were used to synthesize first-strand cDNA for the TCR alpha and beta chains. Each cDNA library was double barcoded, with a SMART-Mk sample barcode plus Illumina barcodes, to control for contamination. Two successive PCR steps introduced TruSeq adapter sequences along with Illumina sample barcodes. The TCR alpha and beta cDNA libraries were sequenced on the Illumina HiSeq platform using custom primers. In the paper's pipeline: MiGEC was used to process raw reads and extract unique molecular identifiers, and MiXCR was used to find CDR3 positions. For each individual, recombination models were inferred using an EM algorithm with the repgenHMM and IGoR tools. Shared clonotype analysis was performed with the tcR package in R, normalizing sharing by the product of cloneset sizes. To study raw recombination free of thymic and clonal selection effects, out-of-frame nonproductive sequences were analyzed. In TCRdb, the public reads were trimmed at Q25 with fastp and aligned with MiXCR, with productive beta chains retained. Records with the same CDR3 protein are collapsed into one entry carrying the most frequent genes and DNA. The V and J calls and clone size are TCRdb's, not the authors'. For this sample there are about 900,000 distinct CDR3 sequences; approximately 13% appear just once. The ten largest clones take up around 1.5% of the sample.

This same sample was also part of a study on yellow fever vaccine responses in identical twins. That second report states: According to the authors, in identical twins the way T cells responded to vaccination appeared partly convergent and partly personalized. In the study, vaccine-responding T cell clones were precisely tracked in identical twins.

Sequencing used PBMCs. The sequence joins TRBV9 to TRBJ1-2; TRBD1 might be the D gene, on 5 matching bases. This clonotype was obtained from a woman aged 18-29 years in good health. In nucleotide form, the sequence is TGTGCCAGCAGCGCGGACAACGTTAACTATGGCTACACCTTC. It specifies CASSADNVNYGYTF.